Below, 8 T cell receptor beta chains from the same sample are listed, as sequenced in a study of OX40 agonist ivuxolimab in advanced cancers. Repertoires were generated with immunoSEQ multiplex PCR, while TCRdb's copy carries only in-frame clones and drops some. Of fewer than 100,000 clones listed, more than 80% are singletons. Sample: CD4+ or CD8+ T cells sorted from blood, taken in a trial of the OX40 agonist ivuxolimab. The receptors here all came from an adult with an advanced solid tumor such as melanoma, head and neck, liver or kidney cancer.

V and J are TRBV2 and TRBJ2-1; 11 nucleotides line up with TRBD2. The ends lost 8 bases at V and 0 bases at J; junction bases unmatched: 6. Germline V lookup: CDR1 SNHLY, CDR2 FYNNEI. There are 16 residues in the CDR3. The CDR3 loop is CASLPSGGSSYNEQFF. The CDR3 coding sequence is TGTGCCAGCCTTCCTAGCGGGGGGAGCTCCTACAATGAGCAGTTCTTC.

CDR3 in DNA: TGTGCCAGCACAGGGAGAAATCAGCCCCAGCATTTT. This encodes CASTGRNQPQHF. V gene TRBV28 combines with J gene TRBJ1-5, with TRBD1 as a possible D gene (5 bases). The V and J ends lost 7 bases and 4 bases respectively, with 8 bases between them. Germline CDR1 reads MDHEN; CDR2 reads SYDVKM. The CDR3 length is 12 residues.

V gene TRBV5-4 combines with J gene TRBJ1-2; 8 bases agree with TRBD1. V was clipped by 2 bases and J by 4 bases; unmatched bases: 4. The CDR3 runs 14 residues. Looked up from germline, CDR1 is SGHNT and CDR2 is YYREEE (reference sequence). CDR3 nucleotide sequence: TGTGCCAGCAGCTTTTCGACAGGGGTCTATGGCTACACCTTC. This translates into CASSFSTGVYGYTF.

This clone was counted a single time. The chain employs TRBV5-4 and TRBJ1-1; D perhaps matches TRBD1 (5 bases). Trimming pared 3 bases from V and 4 bases from J, leaving 10 bases between. The CDR3 sequence is 13 residues long. Germline V gene sequence: CDR1 SGHNT, CDR2 YYREEE (reference sequence). The CDR3 reads CASSWAGPTEAFF. In nucleotides, the CDR3 is TGTGCCAGCAGCTGGGCAGGGCCCACTGAAGCTTTCTTT.

The rearrangement joins TRBV13 to TRBJ1-1; 10 nucleotides match TRBD1. Germline V gene data show CDR1 as PRHDT and CDR2 as FYEKMQ (reference sequence). V dropped 5 bases and J dropped 4; count of bases not matched to a gene: 4. The CDR3 spans 14 residues. The CDR3 nucleotides are TGTGCCAGCAGCCGACAGGGGGCGAGCACTGAAGCTTTCTTT. Its translation: CASSRQGASTEAFF. Combining the CDR3 with reference TRBV13 and TRBJ1-1 gives the whole variable domain AAGVIQSPRHLIKEKRETATLKCYPIPRHDTVYWYQQGPGQDPQFLISFYEKMQSDKGSIPDRFSAQQFSDYHSELNMSSLELGDSALYFCASSRQGASTEAFFGQGTRLTVV.

The V and J genes are TRBV28 and TRBJ2-4; D may correspond to TRBD1 or TRBD2 (6 bases each). Trimming removed 5 bases at V and 6 bases at J, with 14 bases between. CDR3 length: 14 residues. Germline loops: CDR1 MDHEN, CDR2 SYDVKM. CDR3 nucleotides: TGTGCCAGCAGTCCCAGACTAGGGGGAAACATTCAGTACTTC. This gives the protein CASSPRLGGNIQYF.

The sample holds one count of this clone. This chain uses TRBV7-2 with TRBJ1-2; D unclear. V dropped 0 bases and J dropped 8 bases, with 10 bases sitting between them. The CDR3 is 13 amino acids. The germline V gene has CDR1 SGHTA and CDR2 FQGNSA. The CDR3 sequence: CASSLAPVGGYTF. Written as DNA, the CDR3 is TGTGCCAGCAGCTTAGCACCTGTTGGGGGCTACACCTTC.

Here the CDR3 reads CASSRRLASETQYF. In DNA, the CDR3 is TGCGCCAGCAGCCGCAGACTAGCATCAGAGACCCAGTACTTC. The rearrangement uses TRBV5-1 and TRBJ2-5; 7 bases agree with TRBD2. Germline assignment: CDR1 SGHRS and CDR2 YFSETQ. The CDR3 totals 14 residues. The V segment lost 4 bases and the J segment 4 bases; nucleotides outside the gene matches: 7. Full variable domain (outside the CDR3, taken from reference TRBV5-1 and TRBJ2-5): KAGVTQTPRYLIKTRGQQVTLSCSPISGHRSVSWYQQTPGQGLQFLFEYFSETQRNKGNFPGRFSGRQFSNSRSEMNVSTLELGDSALYLCASSRRLASETQYFGPGTRLLVL.